The rows below give T cell receptor beta chains drawn from one sample of a study of blood T cell repertoires in COVID-19. Method: immunoSEQ multiplex PCR; TCRdb's copy keeps in-frame clones and lacks some. The data contain approximately 230,000 clones, roughly 89% of them singletons. Sequencing was performed on PBMCs or T cells enriched from blood (not recorded which). The receptors originated from a woman aged 25 to 39 who had recovered from COVID-19. Each CDR3 is given with its conserved first and last residue. Fields, in order: V gene, clone size, CDR3 length, D gene, J gene, CDR3 protein, CDR3 DNA. The D gene is left open where the match is weak. The size entry is marked missing in some rows and otherwise reads once, few, many or a size class.

>TRBV4-3|NA|16|TRBD1|TRBJ1-3
CASSPVIDRGRNTIYF
TGCGCCAGCAGCCCCGTTATTGACAGGGGACGAAACACCATATATTTT
>TRBV6-5|NA|12|NA|TRBJ2-3
CASRQAGGTQYF
TGTGCCAGCAGACAGGCCGGGGGTACGCAGTATTTT
>TRBV29-1|NA|14|NA|TRBJ2-5
CSVEWQQGRETQYF
TGCAGCGTTGAATGGCAGCAGGGCAGGGAGACCCAGTACTTC
>TRBV5-1|few|16|NA|TRBJ1-3
CASSLKGGQIGNTIYF
TGCGCCAGCAGCTTGAAGGGAGGTCAAATTGGAAACACCATATATTTT
>TRBV19|NA|14|NA|TRBJ1-1
CASSINRENTEAFF
TGTGCCAGTAGTATCAACAGGGAGAACACTGAAGCTTTCTTT
>TRBV21-1|NA|18|NA|TRBJ2-7
CASSSRLALTMGSYEQYF
TGTGCCAGCAGCAGTCGACTAGCCCTAACTATGGGTTCTTACGAGCAGTACTTC
>TRBV7-2|NA|15|NA|TRBJ1-5
CASSLGDSRNQPQHF
TGTGCCAGCAGCTTAGGGGACTCAAGGAATCAGCCCCAGCATTTT
>TRBV29-1|NA|12|TRBD1|TRBJ1-2
CSVGDRGAGYTF
TGCAGCGTGGGGGACAGGGGTGCTGGCTACACCTTC
>TRBV2|NA|13|TRBD1|TRBJ1-3
CARGDRTGNTIYF
TGTGCCAGAGGGGACAGGACTGGAAACACCATATATTTT
>TRBV4-1|NA|13|NA|TRBJ1-5
CASSQPPGQPQHF
TGCGCCAGCAGCCAGCCCCCGGGACAGCCCCAGCATTTT
>TRBV18|NA|15|NA|TRBJ1-6
CASSGDSSGGSPLHF
TGTGCCAGCTCCGGAGACTCCTCCGGAGGTTCACCCCTCCACTTT
>TRBV4-1|NA|18|TRBD1|TRBJ1-2
CASKKTGQSFLRGYGYTF
TGCGCCAGCAAAAAGACGGGACAGTCCTTCCTGCGGGGCTATGGCTACACCTTC
>TRBV27|NA|14|NA|TRBJ2-1
CASSLSPFGNEQFF
TGTGCCAGCAGTTTATCACCATTCGGCAATGAGCAGTTCTTC
>TRBV19|NA|17|TRBD1|TRBJ1-2
CASSISGGQDSLYGYTF
TGTGCCAGTAGTATCAGTGGCGGACAGGACAGCCTATATGGCTACACCTTC
>TRBV4-3|NA|18|NA|TRBJ1-6
CASSQDPQGSGRASPLHF
TGCGCCAGCAGCCAAGATCCCCAGGGGTCAGGGAGAGCTTCACCCCTCCACTTT
>TRBV18|NA|14|TRBD1|TRBJ2-7
CASSLGTGAYEQYF
TGTGCCAGCTCCCTCGGGACAGGGGCCTACGAGCAGTACTTC
>TRBV3-1/TRBV3-2|NA|15|NA|TRBJ2-5
CASSQQVGSRETQYF
TGTGCCAGCAGCCAACAAGTTGGGAGTAGGGAGACCCAGTACTTC
>TRBV7-2|NA|13|NA|TRBJ2-2
CASSLGATGELFF
TGTGCCAGCAGCTTAGGGGCTACCGGGGAGCTGTTTTTT
>TRBV28|NA|14|TRBD1|TRBJ1-5
CASSSRDRNQPQHF
TGTGCCAGCAGTTCCCGGGACAGAAATCAGCCCCAGCATTTT
>TRBV28|NA|12|TRBD1|TRBJ1-1
CASDRGATEAFF
TGTGCCAGCGACAGGGGAGCGACTGAAGCTTTCTTT
>TRBV4-2|NA|17|NA|TRBJ1-2
CASSQDTGAAGAVGYTF
TGTGCCAGCAGCCAAGATACTGGTGCGGCGGGGGCGGTTGGCTACACCTTC
>TRBV27|NA|14|NA|TRBJ2-7
CASSFRGGAYEQYF
TGTGCCAGCAGTTTCAGAGGGGGGGCCTACGAGCAGTACTTC
>TRBV30|NA|13|NA|TRBJ1-2
CAWSVLRGGGYTF
TGTGCCTGGAGTGTCCTAAGGGGGGGTGGCTACACCTTC
>TRBV5-4|NA|16|NA|TRBJ1-2
CASSLEVRVIFGGYTF
TGTGCCAGCAGCTTGGAGGTCAGGGTGATTTTTGGAGGCTACACCTTC
>TRBV7-6|few|15|NA|TRBJ2-7
CASSLLQGPSYEQYF
TGTGCCAGCAGCTTATTACAGGGCCCATCCTACGAGCAGTACTTC
>TRBV4-1|NA|15|TRBD2|TRBJ2-7
CASSQGLAHSYEQYF
TGCGCCAGCAGCCAGGGACTAGCGCACTCCTACGAGCAGTACTTC
>TRBV28|NA|16|NA|TRBJ1-2
CASSSGSRVFYYGYTF
TGTGCCAGCAGTTCCGGGTCAAGAGTTTTTTACTATGGCTACACCTTC
>TRBV7-2|once|13|TRBD1|TRBJ1-5
CASSLQGDQPQHF
TGTGCCAGCAGCTTACAGGGGGATCAGCCCCAGCATTTT
>TRBV4-1|NA|14|NA|TRBJ1-1
CASSQDPGATEAFF
TGCGCCAGCAGCCAAGACCCAGGGGCAACTGAAGCTTTCTTT
>TRBV7-2|NA|18|TRBD2|TRBJ2-1
CASSLTGLAGLNYNEQFF
TGTGCCAGCAGCTTAACGGGACTAGCGGGCCTTAATTACAATGAGCAGTTCTTC
>TRBV28|NA|13|NA|TRBJ1-2
CASSPGHRYGYTF
TGTGCCAGCAGCCCCGGACACCGCTATGGCTACACCTTC
>TRBV28|NA|16|NA|TRBJ1-2
CASSSPLLGATYGYTF
TGTGCCAGCAGTTCCCCCCTACTTGGGGCCACCTATGGCTACACCTTC
>TRBV6-2/TRBV6-3|once|15|TRBD2|TRBJ2-1
CASSLAGGDNNEQFF
TGTGCCAGCAGTCTGGCGGGAGGGGACAACAATGAGCAGTTCTTC
>TRBV5-4|NA|15|TRBD1|TRBJ1-2
CASSLARTGGLSYTF
TGTGCCAGCAGCTTGGCCCGGACAGGGGGCTTAAGCTACACCTTC
>TRBV19|NA|13|NA|TRBJ2-2
CASSHTRAGELFF
TGTGCCAGCTCTCACACTAGGGCCGGGGAGCTGTTTTTT
>TRBV7-3|NA|12|NA|TRBJ2-2
CASSRGTGELFF
TGTGCCAGCAGCAGGGGCACCGGGGAGCTGTTTTTT
>TRBV4-3|few|15|NA|TRBJ1-2
CASSQVSPGFGGYTF
TGCGCCAGCAGCCAAGTATCTCCAGGGTTTGGCGGCTACACCTTC
>TRBV7-7|NA|15|TRBD2|TRBJ2-7
CASSLAGSGGYEQYF
TGTGCTAGCAGCTTAGCGGGATCGGGGGGCTACGAGCAGTACTTC
>TRBV27|NA|14|NA|TRBJ1-5
CASRAGGSNQPQHF
TGTGCCAGCAGGGCCGGGGGAAGCAATCAGCCCCAGCATTTT